This T cell receptor beta chain was found in a study of cytomegalovirus exposure and HLA in healthy donors. Points from the study as a whole: The authors enumerated roughly 160 TCR beta chains as linked to cytomegalovirus.

The germline V and J ends were trimmed by 0 bases and 1 base, with 7 bases remaining between them. Germline CDR1 LGHNA, CDR2 YSLEER. This CDR3 is 15 amino acids long. All the people who gave samples were healthy bone marrow donors. This clone was seen a handful of times. The antigen remains undetermined. PCR used 60 Vbeta primers and 13 Jbeta primers. Source study methods: In a later analysis, around 12 million of some 80 million unique beta chains occurred in at least two donors. Here immunoSEQ multiplex PCR was the method, and the copy in TCRdb shows in-frame clones only, minus some. The V and J calls and clone size come from that table; D and trimming were worked out from the DNA. The data show around 67,000 clones, with roughly 66% seen just once and 3% held by the top ten.

The sequence was obtained from a woman aged 45-60 years in good health and CMV-seronegative. The specimen sequenced was PBMCs. The V gene is TRBV4-3, the J gene TRBJ2-1; a possible D gene is TRBD2 (6 bases). DNA of the CDR3: TGCGCCAGCAGCCAAGAGCTAGCGTCCTACAATGAGCAGTTCTTC. It yields the protein CASSQELASYNEQFF.